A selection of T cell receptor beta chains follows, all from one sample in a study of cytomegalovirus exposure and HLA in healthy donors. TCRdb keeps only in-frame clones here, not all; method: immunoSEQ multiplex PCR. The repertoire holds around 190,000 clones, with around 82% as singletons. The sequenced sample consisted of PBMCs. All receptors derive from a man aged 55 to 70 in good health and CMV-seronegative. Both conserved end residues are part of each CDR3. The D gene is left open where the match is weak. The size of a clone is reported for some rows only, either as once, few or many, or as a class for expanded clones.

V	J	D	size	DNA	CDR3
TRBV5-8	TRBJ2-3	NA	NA	TGTGCCAGCAGCCCAGGGGCCGCCCCCGGCACAGATACGCAGTATTTT	CASSPGAAPGTDTQYF
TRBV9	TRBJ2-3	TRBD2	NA	TGTGCCAGCAGCGGGGGCGGGGGGGCGGGTACAGATACGCAGTATTTT	CASSGGGGAGTDTQYF
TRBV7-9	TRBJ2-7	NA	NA	TGTGCCAGCAGCTGGACAGTCTACGAGCAGTACTTC	CASSWTVYEQYF
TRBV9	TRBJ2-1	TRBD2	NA	TGTGCCAGCAGCGTAGGAGGCGGGAGCTCCTACAATGAGCAGTTCTTC	CASSVGGGSSYNEQFF
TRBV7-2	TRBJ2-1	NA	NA	TGTGCCAGCAGCTTATCAGGGATTTTCAATGAGCAGTTCTTC	CASSLSGIFNEQFF
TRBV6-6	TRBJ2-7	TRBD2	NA	TGTGCCAGCAGTTATTTTACTAGCGGGGGGACATACGAGCAGTACTTC	CASSYFTSGGTYEQYF
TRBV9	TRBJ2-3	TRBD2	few	TGTGCCAGCAGCCCCCGACTAGCGGGAGAGGGATCAGATACGCAGTATTTT	CASSPRLAGEGSDTQYF
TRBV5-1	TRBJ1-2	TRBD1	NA	TGCGCCAGCAGCTTGGGGCGTCTAGGGGGCGACTATGGCTACACCTTC	CASSLGRLGGDYGYTF
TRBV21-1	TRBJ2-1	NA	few	TGTGCCAGCAGCAAAGTCGTCAGGGTAGGGGATCATGAGCAGTTCTTC	CASSKVVRVGDHEQFF
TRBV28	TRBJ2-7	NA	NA	TGTGCCAGCACCGCACAGGTCTACGAGCAGTACTTC	CASTAQVYEQYF
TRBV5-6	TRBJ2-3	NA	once	TGTGCCAGCAGCCTCGGGCAGGGACTGCAGTATTTT	CASSLGQGLQYF
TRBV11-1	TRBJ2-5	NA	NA	TGTGCCAGCAGCTCTAGGGGTCCAGGGAAAGAGACCCAGTACTTC	CASSSRGPGKETQYF
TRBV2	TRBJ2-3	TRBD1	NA	TGTGCCAGCAGTGATCAGGGGGCGGCGGATACGCAGTATTTT	CASSDQGAADTQYF
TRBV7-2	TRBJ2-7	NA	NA	TGTGCCAGCAGCTTAGGGACTTCGGGCGGATACGAGCAGTACTTC	CASSLGTSGGYEQYF
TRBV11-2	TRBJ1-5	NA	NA	TGTGCCAGCAGCCCGCGAAGTGGGGGCAGGGGCAATCAGCCCCAGCATTTT	CASSPRSGGRGNQPQHF
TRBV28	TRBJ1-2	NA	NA	TGTGCCAGCAGTTTAAGGGGCGAGGCTCCTTACCCCTTC	CASSLRGEAPYPF
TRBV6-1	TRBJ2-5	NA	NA	TGTGCCAGCAGTGACCTACAAGAGACCCAGTACTTC	CASSDLQETQYF
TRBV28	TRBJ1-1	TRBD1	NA	TGTGCCAGCAGTCCAAGACAGGGGAGCACTGAAGCTTTCTTT	CASSPRQGSTEAFF
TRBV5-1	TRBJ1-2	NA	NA	TGCGCCAGCAGCTTGGACGGAAGCGATTCTAACTATGGCTACCCCTTC	CASSLDGSDSNYGYPF
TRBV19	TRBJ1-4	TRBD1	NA	TGTGCCAGTAGTCCCGGGACAGCAAATGAAAAACTGTTTTTT	CASSPGTANEKLFF
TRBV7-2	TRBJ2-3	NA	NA	TGTGCCAGCAGCTTAGCGGCGCGGTTCACAGATACGCAGTATTTT	CASSLAARFTDTQYF
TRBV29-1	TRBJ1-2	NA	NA	TGCAGCGTTGGGTACAACGGCTACACCTTC	CSVGYNGYTF
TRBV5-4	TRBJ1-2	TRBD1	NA	TGTGCCAGCAGCTTGGCCAGACAGGGGGCTTTCACCTTC	CASSLARQGAFTF
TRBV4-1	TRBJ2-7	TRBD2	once	TGCGCCAGCAGCCAAGGACCGGGACTAGCGGGGTACGAGCAGTACTTC	CASSQGPGLAGYEQYF
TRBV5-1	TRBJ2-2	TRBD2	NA	TGCGCCAGCAGCTTCTTAAGCGGGGGCCTGACCGGGGAGCTGTTTTTT	CASSFLSGGLTGELFF
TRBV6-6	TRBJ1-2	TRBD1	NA	TGTGCCAGCAGCCGGGGACAGAACCCTAACTATGGCTACACCTTC	CASSRGQNPNYGYTF
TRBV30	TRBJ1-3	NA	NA	TGTGCCTGGAGTGTTTCCATCTCTGGAAACACCATATATTTT	CAWSVSISGNTIYF
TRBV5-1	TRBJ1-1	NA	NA	TGCGCCAGCATGGGCATAGTGAACACTGAAGCTTTCTTT	CASMGIVNTEAFF
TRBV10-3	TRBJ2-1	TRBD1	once	TGTGCCACCAGGGGACAGACCAATGAGCAGTTCTTC	CATRGQTNEQFF
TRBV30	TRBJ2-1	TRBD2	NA	TGTGCCTGGAGAGTAGTGGGAGGGCAATACCATGAGCAGTTCTTC	CAWRVVGGQYHEQFF
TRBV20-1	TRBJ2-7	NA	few	TGCAGTGCTAGAGACGCCCACGAGCAGTACTTC	CSARDAHEQYF
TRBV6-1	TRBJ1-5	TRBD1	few	TGTGCCAGTGGGACAGCGCATCCGCTGCCCCAGCATTTT	CASGTAHPLPQHF
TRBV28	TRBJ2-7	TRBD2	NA	TGTGCCAGCAGTTCCTGGGAACTAGCGGGAGGGCCGGGTGAGCAGTACTTC	CASSSWELAGGPGEQYF
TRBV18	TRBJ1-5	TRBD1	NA	TGTGCCAGCTCTCCTGACAGGGATAATCAGCCCCAGCATTTT	CASSPDRDNQPQHF
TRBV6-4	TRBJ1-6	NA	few	TGTGCCAGCCAGGGGAGCTCCTATAATTCACCCCTCCACTTT	CASQGSSYNSPLHF
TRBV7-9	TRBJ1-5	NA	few	TGTGCCAGCAGTCAGTCTTCCCGGGGTGGTCAGCCCCAGCATTTT	CASSQSSRGGQPQHF
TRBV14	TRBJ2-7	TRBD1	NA	TGTGCCAGCAGCCTCTGGACAGGCCCCTACGAGCAGTACTTC	CASSLWTGPYEQYF
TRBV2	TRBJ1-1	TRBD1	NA	TGTGCCAGCAGTGAGACGGCAGGGGGCAGGTACACTGAAGCTTTCTTT	CASSETAGGRYTEAFF
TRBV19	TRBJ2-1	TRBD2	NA	TGTGCCAGTACCACCGGCACTAGCGGGGCCAATGAGCAGTTCTTC	CASTTGTSGANEQFF
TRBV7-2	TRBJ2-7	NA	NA	TGTGCCAGCAGCTTAGCGCGGACAAGAAGCTCCTACGAGCAGTACTTC	CASSLARTRSSYEQYF
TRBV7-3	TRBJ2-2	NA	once	TGTGCCAGCAGCTTAACGACAGGGAACACCGGGGAGCTGTTTTTT	CASSLTTGNTGELFF
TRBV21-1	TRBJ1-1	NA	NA	TGTGCCAGCAGTCTTAACAGAATGAACACTGAAGCTTTCTTT	CASSLNRMNTEAFF